One sample yielded the 28 T cell receptor beta chains listed below, sequenced in a study of Graves' ophthalmopathy and Graves' hyperthyroidism (dated by TCRdb to the late 2010s). Instrument used: Illumina HiSeq 2000. TCR beta CDR3 regions were amplified from RNA transcripts for repertoire sequencing. HTBI primers and the Qiagen OneStep RT-PCR kit were used in a first-round RT-PCR, which was followed by a second-round multiplex PCR, size selection and purification. TCRdb's own reprocessing of the public reads used fastp at Q25 and MiXCR and kept productive beta chains. For every CDR3 protein sequence, its rows merge into one entry that carries the most common genes and DNA. The sample table shows roughly 380,000 distinct CDR3 sequences, and 15% are seen once. Jointly, the top ten make up roughly 7% of the sample. Source material: peripheral blood. These receptor sequences come from a woman between 18 and 29 years old with stable Graves' hyperthyroidism. Donor details come from another sample of the same person, matched by shared clones.

This clonotype appeared many times. This chain joins TRBV5-8 and TRBJ2-5; TRBD2 is a possible D gene (6 bases). Germline CDR1 reads SGHTS; CDR2 reads YDEGEE. Trimming left V 6 bases short and J 2 bases short, with 14 bases between. The CDR3 has 14 residues. The CDR3 loop reads CASTPGGTQETQYF. Here the CDR3 DNA reads TGTGCCAGCACGCCTGGCGGGACTCAAGAGACCCAGTACTTC.

This clonotype was observed many times. The rearrangement uses TRBV15 and TRBJ1-2; D not resolved. V was cut by 0 bases and J by 6 bases, with 17 bases left in between. The CDR3 consists of 16 residues. Germline V gene sequence: CDR1 LNHNV, CDR2 YYDKDF (reference sequence). The CDR3 is CATSRDGQARRDGYTF. The CDR3 coding sequence is TGTGCCACCAGCAGAGATGGGCAGGCCCGGCGGGATGGCTACACCTTC.

The chain is built from TRBV9 and TRBJ2-2; D unclear. The CDR3 has 15 amino acids. CDR1 is SGDLS and CDR2 is YYNGEE in the germline V gene. Between the trimmed V and J ends, which lost 2 bases and 5 bases, there was a span of 13 bases. The CDR3 loop is CASSVGNRRTGELFF. Written as DNA, the CDR3 is TGTGCCAGCAGCGTTGGAAATAGGAGAACCGGGGAGCTGTTTTTT. The whole variable domain, filled in from reference TRBV9 and TRBJ2-2, reads DSGVTQTPKHLITATGQRVTLRCSPRSGDLSVYWYQQSLDQGLQFLIQYYNGEERAKGNILERFSAQQFPDLHSELNLSSLELGDSALYFCASSVGNRRTGELFFGEGSRLTVL.

This clonotype has at least ten counts. The chain joins TRBV7-8 to TRBJ1-2, with D tentatively TRBD1 (5 bases). V was clipped by 2 bases and J by 5 bases, with 21 bases between them. Germline V gene lookup returns CDR1 SGHVS and CDR2 FQNEAQ. This CDR3 has 17 residues. This chain's CDR3 is CASSLRSSGRSRYGYTF. DNA of the CDR3: TGTGCCAGCAGCTTACGATCGTCAGGGCGATCTCGGTATGGCTACACCTTC.

This clonotype was picked up many times. The chain combines TRBV10-3 with TRBJ2-5, with TRBD2 matching 10 bases. V lost 3 bases and J lost 1; bases outside the gene matches: 8. The CDR3 extends over 17 amino acids. The germline V gene has CDR1 ENHRY and CDR2 SYGVKD. DNA for the CDR3: TGTGCCATCAGTGAAAGCGGGGGGGCCAGGGTCCAAGAGACCCAGTACTTC. Translated, it gives CAISESGGARVQETQYF.

This clonotype was counted at least ten times. CDR3: CAATGRGGLYQETQYF. CDR3 DNA sequence: TGTGCCGCCACGGGGCGGGGGGGCCTATACCAAGAGACCCAGTACTTC. The chain is built from TRBV2 and TRBJ2-5; TRBD2 matches at 9 bases. Per germline, CDR1 SNHLY and CDR2 FYNNEI. Unmatched junction bases numbered 13, after V lost 11 bases and J lost 0 bases. There are 16 residues in the CDR3.

This clonotype was seen more than once but under ten times. The chain joins TRBV27 to TRBJ2-7; TRBD2 agrees at 10 bases. The CDR3 consists of 15 residues. After removal of 1 base from V and 7 bases from J, the junction contained 7 bases not matched to a gene. CDR1 is MNHEY, CDR2 SMNVEV, per germline (reference sequence). CDR3 nucleotides: TGTGCCAGCAGTTTATGGCTAGCGGGGGTTTGGGAGCAGTACTTC. Its protein is CASSLWLAGVWEQYF.

V is TRBV12-3 or TRBV12-4 and J is TRBJ1-1; 7 bases line up with TRBD1. Unmatched junction bases numbered 6, after V lost 5 bases and J lost 3 bases. This CDR3 is 14 amino acids long. CDR3 in amino acids: CASSPTGYYTEAFF. The CDR3 DNA reads as TGTGCCAGCAGTCCGACAGGGTATTACACTGAAGCTTTCTTT.

The J gene is TRBJ2-7, the V gene TRBV19; D is unclear. Trimming removed 7 bases at V and 6 bases at J, with 10 bases between. The CDR3 consists of 11 residues. CDR1 is LNHDA and CDR2 is SQIVND in the germline V gene (reference sequence). The CDR3 sequence is CASTDLGEQYF. The CDR3, as DNA: TGTGCCAGTACAGATCTCGGCGAGCAGTACTTC.

In this sample, this clonotype turned up many times. The rearrangement links TRBV11-2 to TRBJ2-7; 7 bases align to TRBD1. Looked up from germline, CDR1 is SGHAT and CDR2 is FQNNGV. The CDR3 covers 15 residues. Germline trimming cut 4 bases from V and 2 bases from J; bases unmatched to any gene: 8. In DNA, the CDR3 is TGTGCCAGCAGCTCCCGCCAGGGGGACCCCTACGAGCAGTACTTC. Its protein product is CASSSRQGDPYEQYF.

This clonotype has a single count. The chain couples TRBV4-1 to TRBJ1-2; D may be TRBD1 (5 bases). Trimming took off 1 base at V and 3 bases at J, with 12 bases between the two ends. The germline V gene encodes CDR1 MGHRA and CDR2 YSYEKL. The length of the CDR3 is 15 residues. CDR3 region: CASSQVIRDYYGYTF. In DNA, the CDR3 is TGCGCCAGCAGCCAAGTGATAAGGGACTACTATGGCTACACCTTC.

V usage is TRBV11-3 and J usage is TRBJ2-7; D is undetermined. Germline CDR1 SGHNT, CDR2 YENEEA. V gave up 5 bases and J gave up 0 bases, with 11 bases separating them. The CDR3 spans 14 residues. The CDR3: CASSRPGLSYEQYF. Here the CDR3 DNA reads TGTGCCAGCAGCCGGCCGGGCCTCTCCTACGAGCAGTACTTC.

This clonotype was seen ten or more times. The chain recombines TRBV12-3 or TRBV12-4 with TRBJ1-2; D perhaps matches TRBD1 (5 bases). V was clipped by 3 bases and J by 8 bases, with 10 bases between them. The CDR3 spans 12 residues. CDR3 nucleotide sequence: TGTGCCAGCAGTTTCGGGGGTGTCGGCTACACCTTC. Amino acid sequence: CASSFGGVGYTF.

The chain is built from TRBV12-3 or TRBV12-4 and TRBJ1-1, with 11 bases matching TRBD1. J gave up 6 bases and V 1 base, and 4 bases lay outside the gene matches. The CDR3 extends over 15 amino acids. CDR3 nucleotides: TGTGCCAGCAGTTTAGGGACAGGGGGCCTCCCTGAAGCTTTCTTT. Its protein product is CASSLGTGGLPEAFF.

This clonotype was counted many times. V gene TRBV28 combines with J gene TRBJ1-1; D not certain. Trimming cost V 8 bases and J 5 bases, with 6 bases left between them. CDR1 and CDR2 (germline): MDHEN, SYDVKM. The CDR3 covers 10 residues. CDR3 DNA sequence: TGTGCCAGCGTTCGTACTGAAGCTTTCTTT. Its translation is CASVRTEAFF.

This clonotype has ten or more counts. CDR3 sequence: CASSLRGTSGGRLQETQYF. Written as DNA, the CDR3 is TGTGCCAGCAGCTTACGCGGGACTAGCGGTGGGCGTCTCCAAGAGACCCAGTACTTC. The chain employs TRBV11-1 and TRBJ2-5; 11 nucleotides line up with TRBD2. With 2 bases clipped from V and 1 base from J, the junction kept 12 bases outside the gene matches. Germline V gene data show CDR1 as SGHAT and CDR2 as FQDESV (reference sequence). CDR3 length equals 19 residues.

At least ten counts were recorded for this clonotype. The V call is TRBV12-3 or TRBV12-4, the J call TRBJ1-1; 10 nucleotides agree with TRBD1. Losses at the gene ends were 6 bases for V and 8 bases for J; bases not matched to a gene: 9. The CDR3 is made up of 14 amino acids. The CDR3 coding sequence is TGTGCCAGCAGCAGGGACAGGGGACCCCTAGAAGCTTTCTTT. This encodes CASSRDRGPLEAFF.

The chain employs TRBV7-9 and TRBJ2-5; TRBD2 matches 12 bases. J gave up 9 bases and V 6 bases, and 11 bases lay outside the gene matches. There are 15 residues in the CDR3. The germline gives CDR1 SEHNR, CDR2 FQNEAQ (reference sequence). CDR3 nucleotides: TGTGCCAGCAGTCTAGCGGGGGGGGCCAGTGGGGCCCAGTACTTC. It translates to CASSLAGGASGAQYF.

The genes are TRBV12-3 or TRBV12-4 and TRBJ1-2; 12 nucleotides match TRBD1. V lost 5 bases to trimming and J lost 5 bases; unmatched junction nucleotides: 6. The length of the CDR3 is 15 residues. DNA of the CDR3: TGTGCCAGCAGTCCGGGACAGGGGGCCAGATATGGCTACACCTTC. As protein: CASSPGQGARYGYTF.

This clonotype showed up many times. V is TRBV4-1 and J is TRBJ1-5; 8 bases fit TRBD1. The CDR3 spans 16 residues. V was pared by 1 base and J by 2 bases, with 4 bases of the junction left unmatched. Germline V lookup: CDR1 MGHRA, CDR2 YSYEKL. CDR3 amino acids: CASSQVSGGGNQPQHF. For the CDR3, the DNA is TGCGCCAGCAGCCAAGTGTCAGGGGGCGGCAATCAGCCCCAGCATTTT.

This clonotype showed up many times. This chain uses TRBV20-1 with TRBJ1-2; D not resolved. Germline lookup yields CDR1 DFQATT and CDR2 SNEGSKA (reference sequence). The CDR3 spans 13 residues. V dropped 6 bases and J dropped 8 bases, with 19 bases sitting between them. CDR3 sequence reads: CSAPDLTTWGYTF. CDR3 nucleotide sequence: TGCAGTGCCCCGGACCTAACCACTTGGGGCTACACCTTC.

This clonotype was counted between two and nine times. The V and J genes are TRBV5-6 and TRBJ2-5, with D unresolved. This CDR3 comprises 17 residues. Germline V gene data show CDR1 as SGHDT and CDR2 as YYEEEE. The V and J ends lost 4 bases and 0 bases respectively, with 19 bases between them. For the CDR3, the DNA is TGTGCCAGCAGCCCCATATACACGATTAAGTACCAAGAGACCCAGTACTTC. It translates to CASSPIYTIKYQETQYF.

Many counts were recorded for this clonotype. The V gene is TRBV12-3 or TRBV12-4, the J gene TRBJ1-1; 8 bases are a match to TRBD1. J lost 4 bases, V lost 1 base, and 8 bases had no gene match. The CDR3 runs to 16 residues. CDR3 sequence (DNA): TGTGCCAGCAGTTTAGGGACAGGGAGGATTGGCACTGAAGCTTTCTTT. Protein sequence: CASSLGTGRIGTEAFF.

This clonotype was observed many times. The chain combines TRBV12-3 or TRBV12-4 with TRBJ2-7, with 9 bases matching TRBD1. J was trimmed by 2 bases and V by 5 bases; bases with no gene match: 4. The CDR3 consists of 14 residues. The CDR3 loop is CASSRQGGAYEQYF. In nucleotides, the CDR3 is TGTGCCAGCAGTCGACAGGGGGGCGCCTACGAGCAGTACTTC.

At least ten counts were recorded for this clonotype. The chain joins TRBV11-3 to TRBJ1-1, with D perhaps TRBD1 (6 bases). Between the trimmed V and J ends, which lost 3 bases and 8 bases, there was a span of 13 bases. Germline CDR1 SGHNT, CDR2 YENEEA. The CDR3 runs to 13 residues. The CDR3 region has the DNA TGTGCCAGCAGCTTGAACAGGGACTCCGAAGCTTTCTTT. Translation: CASSLNRDSEAFF.

The sample holds many counts of this clonotype. The chain couples TRBV7-3 to TRBJ1-1; 9 bases fit TRBD1. Germline lookup yields CDR1 SGHTA and CDR2 FQGTGA. This CDR3 comprises 15 residues. Trimming took 4 bases from V and 1 from J; bases not matched to a gene: 4. The chain's CDR3 is CASSSGQGGNTEAFF. The CDR3 DNA reads as TGTGCCAGCAGCTCGGGACAGGGCGGGAACACTGAAGCTTTCTTT.

This clonotype was found a few times. V gene TRBV19 combines with J gene TRBJ1-2, with TRBD1 as a possible D gene (5 bases). Per the germline V gene, CDR1 is LNHDA and CDR2 is SQIVND (reference sequence). The CDR3 is 16 amino acids. V lost 0 bases and J lost 8, with 19 bases in between. In DNA form, the CDR3 reads TGTGCCAGTAGTATAGATCGAGGGAGGGGTCTCGGCGGCTACACCTTC. Translated: CASSIDRGRGLGGYTF.

The chain has TRBV5-6 and TRBJ2-7; 9 bases are shared with TRBD1. V gave up 5 bases and J gave up 0 bases; unmatched junction bases: 6. Per the germline V gene, CDR1 is SGHDT and CDR2 is YYEEEE. The CDR3 loop spans 15 amino acids. The DNA of the CDR3 is TGTGCCAGCAGGATACAGGGGGCAAGCTCCTACGAGCAGTACGTC. This codes for CASRIQGASSYEQYV.